This T cell receptor (beta chain) was observed in a study of human T cells and chemical hapten exposure. This CDR3 has 18 residues. Deletions cut 5 bases from V and 0 bases from J, with 19 bases between. The germline CDR1 and CDR2 sequences are SGHTA and FQGNSA. Time point specified: patch test 3, about 24 weeks after DPC sensitization. Described treatment: therapeutic diphenylcyclopropenone sensitization with weekly scalp DPC. TCRdb used MiXCR to reprocess the RACE reads, holding one entry per CDR3 protein. The sample carries roughly 100,000 distinct CDR3 sequences, 34% recorded once. The genes are TRBV7-2 and TRBJ1-4, with a weak D call TRBD1 (6 bases). The starting material was whole blood, obtained in connection with sensitization to the hapten diphenylcyclopropenone (DPC). The receptor was derived from a man between 40 and 49 years old with alopecia areata. Some clones in this sample may be carry-over from other donors' samples. The CDR3 is CASSPPKRGGTTNEKLFF. For the CDR3, the DNA is TGTGCCAGCAGCCCTCCCAAGAGGGGGGGTACAACTAATGAAAAACTGTTTTTT.